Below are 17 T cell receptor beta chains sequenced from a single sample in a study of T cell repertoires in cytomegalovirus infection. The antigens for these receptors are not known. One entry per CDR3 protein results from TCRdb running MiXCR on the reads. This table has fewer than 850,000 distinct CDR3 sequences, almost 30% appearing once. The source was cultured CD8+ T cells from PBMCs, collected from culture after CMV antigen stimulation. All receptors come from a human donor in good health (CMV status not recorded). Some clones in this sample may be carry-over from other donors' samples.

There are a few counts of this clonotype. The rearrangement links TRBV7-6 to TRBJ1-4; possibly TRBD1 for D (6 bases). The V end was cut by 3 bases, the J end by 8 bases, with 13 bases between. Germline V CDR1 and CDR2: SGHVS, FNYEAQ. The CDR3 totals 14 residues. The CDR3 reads CASSLGGLGEKLFF. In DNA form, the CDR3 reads TGTGCCAGCAGCTTGGGGGGGCTCGGAGAAAAACTGTTTTTT.

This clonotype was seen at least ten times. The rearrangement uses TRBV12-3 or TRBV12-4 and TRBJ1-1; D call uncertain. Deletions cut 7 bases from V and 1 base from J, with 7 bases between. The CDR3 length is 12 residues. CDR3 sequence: CASTLENTEAFF. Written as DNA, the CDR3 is TGTGCCAGCACCCTCGAGAACACTGAAGCTTTCTTT.

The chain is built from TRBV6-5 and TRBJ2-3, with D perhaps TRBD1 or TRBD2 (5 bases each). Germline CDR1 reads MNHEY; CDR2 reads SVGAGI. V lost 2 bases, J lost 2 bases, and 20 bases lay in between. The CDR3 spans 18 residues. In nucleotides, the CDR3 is TGTGCCAGCAGTTACAGCCTTACAGGCGGGTCCTTCACAGATACGCAGTATTTT. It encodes CASSYSLTGGSFTDTQYF.

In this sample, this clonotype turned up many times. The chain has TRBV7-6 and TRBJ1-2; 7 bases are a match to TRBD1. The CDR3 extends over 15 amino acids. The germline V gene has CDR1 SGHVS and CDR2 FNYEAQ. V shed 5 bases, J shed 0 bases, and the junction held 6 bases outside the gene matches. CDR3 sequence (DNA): TGTGCCAGCAGCGGATGGACAGGAACTAACTATGGCTACACCTTC. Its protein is CASSGWTGTNYGYTF.

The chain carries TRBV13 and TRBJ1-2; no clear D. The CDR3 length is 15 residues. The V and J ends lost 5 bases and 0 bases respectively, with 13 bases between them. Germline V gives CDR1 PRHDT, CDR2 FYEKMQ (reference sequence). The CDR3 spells CASSRFKRANYGYTF. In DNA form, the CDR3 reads TGTGCCAGCAGCAGGTTTAAAAGGGCTAACTATGGCTACACCTTC.

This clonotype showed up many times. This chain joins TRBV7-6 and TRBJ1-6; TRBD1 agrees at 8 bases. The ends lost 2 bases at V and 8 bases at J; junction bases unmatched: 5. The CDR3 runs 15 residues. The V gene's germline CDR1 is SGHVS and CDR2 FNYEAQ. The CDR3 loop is CASSLTGTGHSPLHF. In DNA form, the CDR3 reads TGTGCCAGCAGCTTAACCGGGACAGGACATTCACCCCTCCACTTT.

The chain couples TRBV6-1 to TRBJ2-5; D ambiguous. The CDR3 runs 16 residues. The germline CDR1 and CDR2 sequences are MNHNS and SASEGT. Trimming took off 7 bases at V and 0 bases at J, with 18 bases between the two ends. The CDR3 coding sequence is TGTGCCAGCATCCGGTGGGCAGGAGCGTACCAAGAGACCCAGTACTTC. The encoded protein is CASIRWAGAYQETQYF.

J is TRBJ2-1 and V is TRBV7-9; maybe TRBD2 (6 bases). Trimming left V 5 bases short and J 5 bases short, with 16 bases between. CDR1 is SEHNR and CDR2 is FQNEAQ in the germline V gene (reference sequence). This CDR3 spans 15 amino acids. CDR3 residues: CASSASAGSHNEQFF. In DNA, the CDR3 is TGTGCCAGCAGCGCCTCGGCGGGGAGCCACAATGAGCAGTTCTTC.

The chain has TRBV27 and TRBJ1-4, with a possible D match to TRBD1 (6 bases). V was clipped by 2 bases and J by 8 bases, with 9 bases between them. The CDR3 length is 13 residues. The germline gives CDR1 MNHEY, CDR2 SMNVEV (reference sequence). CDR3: CASSLGGQEKLFF. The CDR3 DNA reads TGTGCCAGCAGTTTAGGGGGGCAGGAAAAACTGTTTTTT.

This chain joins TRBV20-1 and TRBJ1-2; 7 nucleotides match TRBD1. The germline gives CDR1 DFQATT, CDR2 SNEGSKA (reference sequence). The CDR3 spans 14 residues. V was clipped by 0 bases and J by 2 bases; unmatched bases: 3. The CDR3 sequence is CSARDWGQNYGYTF. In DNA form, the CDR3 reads TGCAGTGCTAGAGATTGGGGACAGAACTATGGCTACACCTTC.

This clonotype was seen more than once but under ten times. This CDR3 is CASSLGSGSGNTIYF. The DNA for the CDR3 is TGTGCCAGCAGCTTAGGATCAGGCTCTGGAAACACCATATATTTT. This sequence joins TRBV7-9 and TRBJ1-3; D is ambiguous. V gave up 1 base and J gave up 0 bases, with 7 bases separating them. This CDR3 has 15 residues. The germline gives CDR1 SEHNR, CDR2 FQNEAQ (reference sequence).

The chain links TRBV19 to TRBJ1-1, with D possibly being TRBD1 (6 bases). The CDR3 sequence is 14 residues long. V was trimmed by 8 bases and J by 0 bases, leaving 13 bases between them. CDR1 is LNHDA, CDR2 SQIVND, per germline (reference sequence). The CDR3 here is CASYHGGLNTEAFF. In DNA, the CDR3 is TGTGCCAGTTACCACGGGGGCCTGAACACTGAAGCTTTCTTT.

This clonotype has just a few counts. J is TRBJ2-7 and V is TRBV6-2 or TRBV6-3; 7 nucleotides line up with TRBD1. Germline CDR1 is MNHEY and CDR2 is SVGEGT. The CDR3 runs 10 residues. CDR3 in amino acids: CASNTTDRFV. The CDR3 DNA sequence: TGTGCCAGCAATACCACGGACAGGTTCGTC.

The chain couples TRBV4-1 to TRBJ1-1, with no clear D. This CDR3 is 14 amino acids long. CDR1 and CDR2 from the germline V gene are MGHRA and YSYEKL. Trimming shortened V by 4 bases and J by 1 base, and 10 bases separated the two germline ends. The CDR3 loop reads CASSPDPSNTEAFF. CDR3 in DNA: TGCGCCAGCAGCCCTGATCCCTCGAACACTGAAGCTTTCTTT.

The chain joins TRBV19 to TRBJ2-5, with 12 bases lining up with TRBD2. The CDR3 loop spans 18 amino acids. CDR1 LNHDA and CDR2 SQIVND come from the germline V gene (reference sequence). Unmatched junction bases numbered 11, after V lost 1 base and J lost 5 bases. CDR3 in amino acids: CASSIVGRELAGGETQYF. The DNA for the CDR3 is TGTGCCAGTAGTATAGTTGGTCGAGAACTAGCGGGGGGTGAGACCCAGTACTTC.

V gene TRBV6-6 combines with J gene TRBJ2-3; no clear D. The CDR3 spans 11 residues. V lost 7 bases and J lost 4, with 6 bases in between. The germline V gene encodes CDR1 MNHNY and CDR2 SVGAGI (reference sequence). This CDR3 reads CASIGPDTQYF. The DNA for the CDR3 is TGTGCCAGCATTGGGCCAGATACGCAGTATTTT.

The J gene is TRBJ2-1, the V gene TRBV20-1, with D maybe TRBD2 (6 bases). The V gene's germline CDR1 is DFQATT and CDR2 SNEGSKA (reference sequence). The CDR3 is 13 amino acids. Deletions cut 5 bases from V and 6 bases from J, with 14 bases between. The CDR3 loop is CSASWDWGNEQFF. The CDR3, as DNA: TGCAGTGCTTCATGGGACTGGGGCAATGAGCAGTTCTTC.